These 22 T cell receptor beta chains were all obtained from the same sample, sequenced in a study of cytomegalovirus exposure and HLA in healthy donors. PCR involved 60 Vbeta and 13 Jbeta primers. Generated by immunoSEQ multiplex PCR, the TCRdb table keeps only in-frame clones and is missing some. The top ten hold roughly 0.095% of the sample, which has 200,000 or so clones, 65% to 85% seen once. Sequencing input: PBMCs. These receptor sequences come from a boy aged 2 to 10 in good health and CMV-seronegative.

The chain has TRBV11-2 and TRBJ2-3, with D maybe TRBD2 (5 bases). Trimming stripped 11 bases from V and 0 bases from J, with 15 bases between. The germline gives CDR1 SGHAT, CDR2 FQNNGV. The length of the CDR3 is 14 residues. CDR3 nucleotide sequence: TGTGCCGAACGGGCCTGGACTAGCACAGATACGCAGTATTTT. Protein: CAERAWTSTDTQYF.

The rearrangement uses TRBV7-8 and TRBJ2-1; possibly TRBD2 for D (7 bases). V was cut by 1 base and J by 4 bases, with 14 bases left in between. Germline V lookup: CDR1 SGHVS, CDR2 FQNEAQ. The CDR3 has 16 residues. As DNA, the CDR3 is TGTGCCAGCAGCTTAGATGGGGGGGCGGGGTACAATGAGCAGTTCTTC. This gives the protein CASSLDGGAGYNEQFF.

The rearrangement uses TRBV6-1 and TRBJ1-6, with TRBD1 matching over 9 bases. Germline-derived CDR1 and CDR2 are MNHNS and SASEGT. V was pared by 5 bases and J by 7 bases, with 6 bases of the junction left unmatched. This CDR3 is 15 amino acids long. DNA of the CDR3: TGTGCCAGCAGTCCGCCGGGACAGGGAAATTCACCCCTCCACTTT. Protein sequence: CASSPPGQGNSPLHF.

V is TRBV10-3 and J is TRBJ2-7; possible D gene TRBD2, 5 bases. The V gene's germline CDR1 is ENHRY and CDR2 SYGVKD. V was trimmed by 4 bases and J by 2 bases, leaving 18 bases between them. The CDR3 loop spans 16 amino acids. Written as DNA, the CDR3 is TGTGCCATCAGTGCTAAGGTCTCGGGAAACACCTACGAGCAGTACTTC. It codes for CAISAKVSGNTYEQYF.

J is TRBJ2-1 and V is TRBV4-2, with 8 positions matching TRBD2. Per the germline V gene, CDR1 is LGHNA and CDR2 is YNFKEQ. The CDR3 consists of 17 residues. J was trimmed by 3 bases and V by 3 bases; bases with no gene match: 10. The DNA for the CDR3 is TGTGCCAGCAGCCACCTCCAGCCGGGGGGGGGCTACAATGAGCAGTTCTTC. This codes for CASSHLQPGGGYNEQFF.

The V and J genes are TRBV6-1 and TRBJ2-1; D is possibly TRBD2 (6 bases). This CDR3 spans 13 amino acids. Germline V gene sequence: CDR1 MNHNS, CDR2 SASEGT. The germline V and J ends were trimmed by 6 bases and 2 bases, with 8 bases remaining between them. CDR3 bases: TGTGCCAGCAGCGGGGGTACCTACAATGAGCAGTTCTTC. This codes for CASSGGTYNEQFF.

The chain combines TRBV4-1 with TRBJ1-1, with 7 bases matching TRBD1. CDR1 MGHRA and CDR2 YSYEKL come from the germline V gene. The CDR3 runs to 15 residues. Unmatched junction bases numbered 2, after V lost 1 base and J lost 0 bases. CDR3 residues: CASSQATGMNTEAFF. Here the CDR3 DNA reads TGCGCCAGCAGCCAAGCGACAGGGATGAACACTGAAGCTTTCTTT.

The chain recombines TRBV7-2 with TRBJ2-7, with a possible D match to TRBD2 (5 bases). Germline V lookup: CDR1 SGHTA, CDR2 FQGNSA. The germline V and J ends were trimmed by 0 bases and 5 bases, with 5 bases remaining between them. The CDR3 consists of 12 residues. DNA for the CDR3: TGTGCCAGCAGCTTAGCGAGGGACGAGCAGTACTTC. This translates into CASSLARDEQYF.

The rearrangement uses TRBV2 and TRBJ2-1; D gene uncertain. Germline V gene data show CDR1 as SNHLY and CDR2 as FYNNEI. The CDR3 covers 12 residues. V was trimmed by 10 bases and J by 7 bases, leaving 14 bases between them. The CDR3 here is CATDRLGNEQFF. For the CDR3, the DNA is TGTGCCACCGATCGACTTGGGAATGAGCAGTTCTTC.

The rearrangement links TRBV6-1 to TRBJ2-2; perhaps TRBD1 as D (6 bases). V lost 4 bases and J 5 bases, leaving 11 bases between the germline ends. This CDR3 spans 14 amino acids. The germline V gene has CDR1 MNHNS and CDR2 SASEGT. This CDR3 reads CASSARGLTGELFF. CDR3 DNA: TGTGCCAGCAGTGCCAGGGGCCTTACCGGGGAGCTGTTTTTT.

The chain uses TRBV5-6 and TRBJ2-2, with TRBD1 identical over 7 bases. Germline CDR1 reads SGHDT; CDR2 reads YYEEEE. This CDR3 has 16 residues. DNA of the CDR3: TGTGCTATTCCCCCCCAGGGGGTTGCGAACACCGGGGAGCTGTTTTTT. Translated, it gives CAIPPQGVANTGELFF.

Note on this clone: Other DNA sequences of this sample code for an identical CDR3. V is TRBV11-1 and J is TRBJ2-1; the match to TRBD2 covers 9 bases. In germline, CDR1 is SGHAT, CDR2 FQDESV (reference sequence). The CDR3 contains 15 residues. V gave up 6 bases and J gave up 10 bases; unmatched junction bases: 13. CDR3 sequence reads: CASSSLAGGPREQFF. The CDR3 DNA is TGTGCCAGCAGTTCCCTGGCGGGGGGGCCGCGGGAGCAGTTCTTC.

V gene TRBV6-4 combines with J gene TRBJ1-1; tentatively, D is TRBD1 (5 bases). V was pared by 7 bases and J by 0 bases, with 9 bases between. Germline V gives CDR1 MRHNA, CDR2 SNTAGT. The CDR3 has 13 residues. CDR3 sequence (DNA): TGTGCCAGCATAGGGGCCTTGAACACTGAAGCTTTCTTT. This encodes CASIGALNTEAFF.

V gene TRBV29-1 combines with J gene TRBJ1-1; TRBD1 matches 7 bases. CDR1 is SQVTM, CDR2 ANQGSEA, per germline. V gave up 4 bases and J gave up 11 bases; unmatched junction bases: 19. This CDR3 is built from 15 residues. DNA for the CDR3: TGCAGCGTTGTTCGGCGGGACAGTTTACCCGAGAGCGCTTTCTTT. It codes for CSVVRRDSLPESAFF.

This clone turned up a few times. The rearrangement joins TRBV6-1 to TRBJ2-5, with 10 bases identical to TRBD1. The J call may be faulty, since TRBJ2-7 better matches the DNA end. Germline lookup yields CDR1 MNHNS and CDR2 SASEGT. This CDR3 is 14 amino acids long. Here the CDR3 DNA reads TGTGCCAGCAGTGCCCTGGACAGGGGGAGCGAGCAGTACTTC. It encodes CASSALDRGSEQYF.

J is TRBJ2-1 and V is TRBV5-4; TRBD1 agrees at 8 bases. Germline CDR1 is SGHNT and CDR2 is YYREEE (reference sequence). The CDR3 loop spans 13 amino acids. J was trimmed by 12 bases and V by 4 bases; bases with no gene match: 9. In nucleotides, the CDR3 is TGTGCCAGCAGCCCGATCGACAGGGGAGGGCAGTTCTTC. Its translation: CASSPIDRGGQFF. The entire variable domain, with the rest obtained from reference TRBV5-4 and TRBJ2-1, is as follows: ETGVTQSPTHLIKTRGQQVTLRCSSQSGHNTVSWYQQALGQGPQFIFQYYREEENGRGNFPPRFSGLQFPNYSSELNVNALELDDSALYLCASSPIDRGGQFFGPGTRLTVL.

This sequence joins TRBV11-2 and TRBJ2-3; D not certain. The CDR3 totals 13 residues. The V and J ends lost 5 bases and 5 bases respectively, with 11 bases between them. Germline V lookup: CDR1 SGHAT, CDR2 FQNNGV. The CDR3 DNA is TGTGCCAGCAGCCCCGGTGTGGTAGATACGCAGTATTTT. Translating it yields CASSPGVVDTQYF.

This chain joins TRBV7-9 and TRBJ2-5, with 8 bases that match TRBD2. CDR3 length: 15 residues. Germline V lookup: CDR1 SEHNR, CDR2 FQNEAQ (reference sequence). Trimming took 5 bases from V and 0 from J; bases not matched to a gene: 5. DNA for the CDR3: TGTGCCAGCAGCCTCGCGGGGGGCTACCAAGAGACCCAGTACTTC. Its protein product is CASSLAGGYQETQYF.

The chain has TRBV5-4 and TRBJ1-2; 11 bases map to TRBD1. V gave up 0 bases and J gave up 4 bases; unmatched junction bases: 8. CDR1 is SGHNT, CDR2 YYREEE, per germline (reference sequence). There are 17 residues in the CDR3. In nucleotides, the CDR3 is TGTGCCAGCAGCTTGGATTCCCGGACAGGGGGCCCCTATGGCTACACCTTC. As protein: CASSLDSRTGGPYGYTF.

The chain employs TRBV28 and TRBJ2-3; TRBD2 might be the D (6 bases). Germline V CDR1 and CDR2: MDHEN, SYDVKM. CDR3 size: 13 residues. V lost 10 bases and J 4 bases, leaving 15 bases between the germline ends. The CDR3 DNA sequence: TGTGCCACCCTGGTTAGCGGCTCAGATACGCAGTATTTT. This codes for CATLVSGSDTQYF.

CDR3 bases: TGTGCCAGTAGTATACCCGGGACAGCTGACAATGAGCAGTTCTTC. Translating it yields CASSIPGTADNEQFF. The chain joins TRBV19 to TRBJ2-1; 7 bases map to TRBD1. Unmatched junction bases numbered 6, after V lost 2 bases and J lost 5 bases. This CDR3 spans 15 amino acids. Per the germline V gene, CDR1 is LNHDA and CDR2 is SQIVND (reference sequence).

The V and J genes are TRBV7-2 and TRBJ1-2, with a tentative D call TRBD1 (5 bases). The CDR3 runs 14 residues. Germline V lookup: CDR1 SGHTA, CDR2 FQGNSA. With 5 bases removed from V and 4 bases from J, the gap between germline ends came to 14 bases. The CDR3 sequence is CASSLRQPSYGYTF. Here the CDR3 DNA reads TGTGCCAGCAGCCTCCGACAGCCTAGCTATGGCTACACCTTC.